This record covers a single T cell receptor (beta chain). No antigen is known for it. This same CDR3 is encoded by further DNA sequences in the sample. V was cut by 2 bases and J by 6 bases, with 3 bases left in between. This CDR3 is built from 11 residues. The V gene's germline CDR1 is SGDLS and CDR2 YYNGEE. The naive CD8 subset, CD45RO-negative cells positively selected for CCR7, excluded terminally differentiated effector memory CD45RA+ cells. The record originates from a study of shared clonotypes between healthy human individuals. Study findings and constraints: What naive subsets generally showed was a larger estimated richness than memory subsets showed. The sharing of about 5% of naive CD4 clonotypes was seen across several donors.

Assay execution proceeded at the deep level. In the original analysis: Owing to the provision of junction-only sequences devoid of quality scores by immunoSEQ, filtering differed. The method was immunoSEQ multiplex PCR; TCRdb's version includes in-frame clones alone and lacks a portion of them. V and J calls and clone size follow that table, whereas D and trimming were derived from the DNA. The top ten clones hold 1.5% to 2% of a sample with about 2.1 million clones, about 94% of them seen once. This sequence was found in a man aged 18 to 30 in good health. Some clones in this sample may be carry-over from other donors' samples. Sequencing was carried out using naive CD8+ T cells from PBMCs. The chain uses TRBV9 and TRBJ2-1; no definite D call. CDR3 nucleotides: TGTGCCAGCAGCGTCAGCAATGAGCAGTTCTTC. This translates into CASSVSNEQFF.